One and the same sample provided the 13 T cell receptor beta chains below, sequenced in a study of T cell responses to AZD1222 COVID-19 vaccine. Only in-frame clones appear in the TCRdb table, and some are missing; sequencing was by immunoSEQ multiplex PCR. The table includes under 50,000 clones, 88% detected once. The sample in question was peripheral blood, obtained 28 days after the second dose of the MenACWY control vaccine. The receptors originated from an adult who received the MenACWY meningococcal vaccine as a control.

V is TRBV19 and J is TRBJ2-7; possible D gene TRBD2, 6 bases. Germline-derived CDR1 and CDR2 are LNHDA and SQIVND (reference sequence). This CDR3 comprises 15 residues. The V end was cut by 2 bases, the J end by 7 bases, with 18 bases between. The CDR3 protein is CASSINGRRAGEQYF. The DNA for the CDR3 is TGTGCCAGTAGTATAAATGGGCGGCGGGCGGGGGAGCAGTACTTC.

This chain connects TRBV4-1 to TRBJ2-3; 7 bases map to TRBD2. Germline V gives CDR1 MGHRA, CDR2 YSYEKL. CDR3 length: 15 residues. J was trimmed by 6 bases and V by 3 bases; bases with no gene match: 9. In nucleotides, the CDR3 is TGCGCCAGCAGCCATAGGGGCGGGAGAGGGGATACGCAGTATTTT. This translates into CASSHRGGRGDTQYF.

J is TRBJ2-7 and V is TRBV19; a possible D gene is TRBD2 (7 bases). The CDR3 runs 15 residues. Germline values: CDR1 LNHDA, CDR2 SQIVND (reference sequence). Trimming left V 3 bases short and J 0 bases short, with 12 bases between. The CDR3 spells CASSIGAGHSYEQYF. As DNA, the CDR3 is TGTGCCAGTAGTATTGGAGCGGGACACTCCTACGAGCAGTACTTC.

The rearrangement joins TRBV24-1 to TRBJ2-3; D may be TRBD2 (5 bases). Germline V gives CDR1 KGHDR, CDR2 SFDVKD. CDR3 length: 17 residues. V shed 3 bases and J shed 2 bases, with 17 bases lying between them. This chain's CDR3 is CATSDPTDSTHTDTQYF. The CDR3 DNA follows: TGTGCCACCAGTGATCCAACGGACTCTACACACACAGATACGCAGTATTTT.

The rearrangement uses TRBV19 and TRBJ1-4; weak D call: TRBD1 (6 bases). Germline assignment: CDR1 LNHDA and CDR2 SQIVND (reference sequence). Trimming took off 4 bases at V and 8 bases at J, with 11 bases between the two ends. The CDR3 covers 13 residues. The CDR3 here is CASSRDIGEKLFF. The DNA of the CDR3 is TGTGCCAGTAGTAGGGACATCGGCGAAAAACTGTTTTTT.

V and J are TRBV7-9 and TRBJ2-3, with 8 nucleotides matching TRBD2. Germline V gene sequence: CDR1 SEHNR, CDR2 FQNEAQ (reference sequence). The CDR3 sequence is 15 residues long. V shed 7 bases and J 6 bases; nucleotides not matched to a gene: 12. The CDR3 DNA follows: TGTGCCAGCAACTCTCAGCGGGAGTTATCGGATACGCAGTATTTT. Translated: CASNSQRELSDTQYF. The full variable domain, completed using reference TRBV7-9 and TRBJ2-3, is DTGVSQNPRHKITKRGQNVTFRCDPISEHNRLYWYRQTLGQGPEFLTYFQNEAQLEKSRLLSDRFSAERPKGSFSTLEIQRTEQGDSAMYLCASNSQRELSDTQYFGPGTRLTVL.

This sequence joins TRBV28 and TRBJ2-4, with D perhaps matching TRBD1 or TRBD2 (6 bases each). The CDR3 contains 14 residues. Germline values: CDR1 MDHEN, CDR2 SYDVKM. The V end was cut by 6 bases, the J end by 1 base, with 10 bases between. CDR3 protein: CASREGGAKNIQYF. As DNA, the CDR3 is TGTGCCAGCAGGGAAGGGGGGGCCAAAAACATTCAGTACTTC.

The chain recombines TRBV5-1 with TRBJ2-7; maybe TRBD2 (7 bases). Trimming stripped 3 bases from V and 5 bases from J, with 9 bases between. This CDR3 region has 12 residues. The germline CDR1 and CDR2 sequences are SGHRS and YFSETQ. For the CDR3, the DNA is TGCGCCAGCAGCTGGGGGGGCCACGAGCAGTACTTC. The encoded protein is CASSWGGHEQYF.

This clone was seen a few times. V gene TRBV10-1 combines with J gene TRBJ2-3, with 9 bases that match TRBD2. The CDR3 is 16 amino acids. CDR1 is WNHNN, CDR2 SYGVQD, per germline (reference sequence). The trim removed 3 bases at V and 2 bases at J, leaving 6 bases unmatched. CDR3 in DNA: TGCGCCAGCAGTGATAGAGCGGGAGGCACCACAGATACGCAGTATTTT. It specifies CASSDRAGGTTDTQYF.

The chain is built from TRBV5-1 and TRBJ2-2, with 15 bases fitting TRBD2. The CDR3 extends over 15 amino acids. Germline CDR1 reads SGHRS; CDR2 reads YFSETQ. Germline trimming cut 3 bases from V and 10 bases from J; bases unmatched to any gene: 4. As DNA, the CDR3 is TGCGCCAGCAGCTCCGGACTAGCGGGAGGGGTGGAGCTGTTTTTT. Protein product: CASSSGLAGGVELFF.

The V call is TRBV3-1 (or the pseudogene TRBV3-2), the J call TRBJ2-7; TRBD1 matches 10 bases. Trimming removed 3 bases from V and 6 bases from J; junction bases left unmatched: 5. This CDR3 has 14 amino acids. Germline assignment: CDR1 LGHDT and CDR2 YNNKEL (reference sequence). CDR3: CASSHAGTGAEQYF. The DNA of the CDR3 is TGTGCCAGCAGCCACGCCGGGACAGGGGCCGAGCAGTACTTC.

The J gene is TRBJ1-1, the V gene TRBV28; D not certain. CDR3 size: 13 residues. The germline gives CDR1 MDHEN, CDR2 SYDVKM. V was shortened by 5 bases and J by 8 bases, with 15 bases between the two germline ends. CDR3 protein: CASSTNPGNEAFF. The CDR3 DNA sequence: TGTGCCAGCAGTACTAACCCGGGGAACGAAGCTTTCTTT.

V is TRBV28 and J is TRBJ2-3; D is perhaps TRBD1 (7 bases). V was trimmed by 6 bases and J by 6 bases, leaving 19 bases between them. The germline V gene encodes CDR1 MDHEN and CDR2 SYDVKM. This CDR3 is 15 amino acids long. The CDR3 spells CASSRGTARWDTQYF. The CDR3, as DNA: TGTGCCAGCAGCCGGGGGACAGCTCGGTGGGATACGCAGTATTTT. Filled out from reference TRBV28 and TRBJ2-3, the complete variable domain reads DVKVTQSSRYLVKRTGEKVFLECVQDMDHENMFWYRQDPGLGLRLIYFSYDVKMKEKGDIPEGYSVSREKKERFSLILESASTNQTSMYLCASSRGTARWDTQYFGPGTRLTVL.